Presented here are 31 T cell receptor beta chains from one specimen sequenced in a study of regulatory T cells in long-lasting Graves disease. Time point of the sample: newly diagnosed GD, antithyroid drugs for less than 3 months. The TCR library was made from RNA extracted from PBMCs. Libraries of TCR beta came from iRepertoire HTBI primers plus Arm-PCR of CDR3 regions. MiXCR, run by TCRdb on the multiplex PCR reads, gives a single entry per CDR3 protein. Among approximately 210,000 distinct CDR3 sequences listed, about 16% were seen once. The specimen was peripheral blood mononuclear cells (PBMCs), collected at new diagnosis, from a patient treated with antithyroid drugs. Receptor source: a female donor with Graves disease.

This clonotype was counted ten times or more. This CDR3 reads CSARGGQGVDEQYF. The CDR3 nucleotides are TGCAGTGCTAGAGGTGGTCAGGGGGTAGACGAGCAGTACTTC. The genes are TRBV20-1 and TRBJ2-7, with TRBD1 matching over 7 bases. J was trimmed by 5 bases and V by 1 base; bases with no gene match: 8. CDR1 and CDR2 from the germline V gene are DFQATT and SNEGSKA (reference sequence). The CDR3 sequence is 14 residues long.

This clonotype was seen ten or more times. The V and J genes are TRBV12-3 or TRBV12-4 and TRBJ2-3, with D maybe TRBD2 (5 bases). V was shortened by 6 bases and J by 9 bases, with 16 bases between the two germline ends. CDR3 length: 13 amino acids. The CDR3 nucleotides read TGTGCCAGCAGGCCTCGGAGGCGTTCAACGCAGTATTTT. This gives the protein CASRPRRRSTQYF.

In this sample, this clonotype turned up many times. V usage is TRBV11-3 and J usage is TRBJ2-7, with 8 bases lining up with TRBD2. The CDR3 loop spans 18 amino acids. J was trimmed by 1 base and V by 2 bases; bases with no gene match: 13. Germline V gene data show CDR1 as SGHNT and CDR2 as YENEEA. DNA of the CDR3: TGTGCCAGCAGCTTACCCCCTCAACTAGCGGAGGGGTCCTACGAGCAGTACTTC. Translation: CASSLPPQLAEGSYEQYF.

As for this clonotype: A far larger clone lies a single base away; this is likely a read error. Because the CDR3 is missing its conserved closing phenylalanine or tryptophan, this is likely a read error. The limits of the CDR3 on the DNA are not certain, so only TCRdb's listed CDR3 is given. The genes are TRBV19 and TRBJ2-7; the DNA was not used to check the table's D call, TRBD2. Germline lookup yields CDR1 LNHDA and CDR2 SQIVND (reference sequence). The CDR3 is 16 residues long, counting both termini. Here the CDR3 reads CASSLLASGSPDTQYL.

Worth noting for this clonotype: This may stem from a read error, because a much larger clone lies one nucleotide away. This CDR3 is missing its conserved last phenylalanine or tryptophan, likely due to a read error. The DNA of the CDR3 is TGTGCCAGCAGCCTCCGTCGAATAGCGGGAGTAGATACGCAGTATGTT. Protein: CASSLRRIAGVDTQYV. The rearrangement uses TRBV3-1 and TRBJ2-3, with 9 positions matching TRBD2. The CDR3 totals 16 residues. V lost 4 bases, J lost 5 bases, and 10 bases stayed unmatched. The germline V gene has CDR1 LGHDT and CDR2 YNNKEL (reference sequence).

This clonotype was detected many times. This chain links TRBV9 with TRBJ2-7, with 10 bases aligning to TRBD2. Unmatched junction bases numbered 8, after V lost 2 bases and J lost 6 bases. The CDR3 length is 15 residues. Germline V CDR1 and CDR2: SGDLS, YYNGEE. CDR3 region: CASSVALAGVGEQYF. CDR3 nucleotides: TGTGCCAGCAGCGTGGCCCTAGCGGGAGTCGGCGAGCAGTACTTC.

This clonotype was found many times. The chain uses TRBV18 and TRBJ2-5; D assignment may be TRBD1 or TRBD2 (5 bases each). Germline CDR1 and CDR2: KGHSH and LQKENI. V was clipped by 5 bases and J by 2 bases, with 15 bases between them. The CDR3 runs 15 residues. The CDR3: CASSEYRDRQETQYF. The CDR3 DNA sequence: TGTGCCAGCTCAGAGTACCGGGACCGTCAAGAGACCCAGTACTTC.

There are many counts of this clonotype. The J gene is TRBJ2-1, the V gene TRBV20-1; 7 bases are shared with TRBD2. The CDR3 length is 15 residues. J was trimmed by 3 bases and V by 7 bases; bases with no gene match: 12. Germline CDR1 and CDR2: DFQATT and SNEGSKA (reference sequence). This CDR3 is CSVGTTQPLYNEQFF. In nucleotides, the CDR3 is TGCAGTGTTGGGACTACCCAACCTCTCTACAATGAGCAGTTCTTC.

A note on this clonotype: A much larger clonotype is one base distant, so this may be a read error. This chain's CDR3 is CASSYLSAWGPVPHEQYF. In nucleotides, the CDR3 is TGTGCCAGCAGTTATCTCTCGGCGTGGGGCCCCGTTCCCCACGAGCAGTACTTC. This chain links TRBV6-2 or TRBV6-3 with TRBJ2-7, with a possible D match to TRBD1 (5 bases). Germline CDR1 and CDR2: MNHEY and SVGEGT. Trimming removed 3 bases from V and 5 bases from J, with 26 bases in between. The CDR3 length is 18 residues.

This clonotype showed up just a few times. Its ends do not fully match the called genes, so a read error is possible. The J gene is TRBJ2-2, the V gene TRBV10-2; 9 bases are shared with TRBD2. Per the germline V gene, CDR1 is WSHSY and CDR2 is SAAADI. The CDR3 length is 16 residues. The DNA of the CDR3 is TGCGCCAACAGTGAGTCTAGCGGGATGAACACCGGGGAGCTGTTTTTT. Amino acid sequence: CANSESSGMNTGELFF.

The rearrangement uses TRBV12-3 or TRBV12-4 and TRBJ1-1; possibly TRBD1 for D (6 bases). Trimming removed 1 base from V and 1 base from J, with 10 bases in between. This CDR3 is 15 amino acids long. The DNA of the CDR3 is TGTGCCAGCAGTTTAGGACAGGTCAGGAACACTGAAGCTTTCTTT. Translation gives CASSLGQVRNTEAFF.

This clonotype came up many times. V gene TRBV6-2 or TRBV6-3 combines with J gene TRBJ1-5; no clear D. Germline CDR1 is MNHEY and CDR2 is SVGEGT. This CDR3 spans 13 amino acids. V dropped 7 bases and J dropped 4 bases, with 11 bases sitting between them. In DNA form, the CDR3 reads TGTGCCAGCACCCCGAGGGAAAATCAGCCCCAGCATTTT. The encoded protein is CASTPRENQPQHF.

As concerns this clonotype: A much more abundant neighbour one base away suggests this may be a read error. This chain links TRBV28 with TRBJ2-1, with D uncertain. The end of the DNA fits TRBJ2-5 better, so the J call may be wrong. CDR1 is MDHEN, CDR2 SYDVKM, per germline. The CDR3 covers 13 residues. This chain's CDR3 is CASSSLRTETQYF. The CDR3 DNA reads TGTGCCAGCAGTTCCTTGCGGACAGAGACCCAGTACTTC.

This clonotype was observed at least ten times. V is TRBV11-2 and J is TRBJ2-5; D uncertain. CDR1 is SGHAT, CDR2 FQNNGV, per germline. Trimming left V 6 bases short and J 2 bases short, with 16 bases between. The CDR3 totals 15 residues. The CDR3 sequence is CASSPVFFRQETQYF. DNA of the CDR3: TGTGCCAGCAGTCCCGTTTTCTTTCGGCAAGAGACCCAGTACTTC.

This clonotype was detected a few times. One junction end does not reproduce the germline sequence, and a read error may be involved. CDR3 sequence: CSARGTSRYEQYF. The DNA of the CDR3 is TGCAGCGCCCGAGGGACTAGTCGGTACGAACAGTACTTC. V and J are TRBV20-1 and TRBJ2-7; TRBD2 matches 8 bases. The CDR3 is made up of 13 amino acids. Germline V gives CDR1 DFQATT, CDR2 SNEGSKA (reference sequence).

The genes are TRBV19 and TRBJ2-5; TRBD1 matches at 7 bases. The V and J ends lost 4 bases and 1 base, in that order; junction bases with no gene match: 3. CDR3 length: 14 amino acids. Per germline, CDR1 LNHDA and CDR2 SQIVND (reference sequence). CDR3 bases: TGTGCCAGTAGTACGGGACAGCTCCAAGAGACCCAGTACTTC. Translation gives CASSTGQLQETQYF.

This clonotype has ten or more counts. The rearrangement uses TRBV15 and TRBJ1-5, with TRBD1 as a possible D gene (5 bases). The germline gives CDR1 LNHNV, CDR2 YYDKDF (reference sequence). The germline V and J ends were trimmed by 0 bases and 2 bases, with 8 bases remaining between them. The CDR3 spans 15 residues. The CDR3 reads CATSRDPQGNQPQHF. CDR3 DNA: TGTGCCACCAGCAGAGATCCACAGGGCAATCAGCCCCAGCATTTT.

The sample holds many counts of this clonotype. The V and J genes are TRBV6-5 and TRBJ2-3; 13 bases align to TRBD2. The J segment lost 7 bases and the V segment lost 2 bases, leaving 6 bases of the junction unmatched. There are 16 residues in the CDR3. The V gene's germline CDR1 is MNHEY and CDR2 SVGAGI. The CDR3, as DNA: TGTGCCAGCAGTTACCGGACTAGCGGGAGCATTCATACGCAGTATTTT. Translation: CASSYRTSGSIHTQYF.

Turning to this clonotype: Being one base from a much bigger clone, this may be a read error. The V and J genes are TRBV7-3 and TRBJ2-2; 7 bases are shared with TRBD1. The CDR3 is 15 residues long. Trimming took 10 bases from V and 3 from J; bases not matched to a gene: 11. The germline V gene has CDR1 SGHTA and CDR2 FQGTGA. The CDR3 bases are TGTGCCATACGAACCGGGACAGCGGACACCGGGGAGCTGTTTTTT. This gives the protein CAIRTGTADTGELFF.

At least ten counts were recorded for this clonotype. The V call is TRBV12-3 or TRBV12-4, the J call TRBJ2-7; 14 bases line up with TRBD2. The CDR3 runs 14 residues. The V segment lost 6 bases and the J segment 6 bases; nucleotides outside the gene matches: 4. CDR3 sequence: CASSGTSGSSEQYF. The CDR3 DNA is TGTGCCAGCAGCGGGACTAGCGGGAGTTCCGAGCAGTACTTC.

This chain joins TRBV4-1 and TRBJ1-1; possible D gene TRBD1, 5 bases. Deletions cut 2 bases from V and 0 bases from J, with 7 bases between. From germline, CDR1 is MGHRA and CDR2 YSYEKL. The CDR3 is made up of 14 amino acids. CDR3: CASSQWGLNTEAFF. The CDR3 region has the DNA TGCGCCAGCAGCCAATGGGGGTTGAACACTGAAGCTTTCTTT.

The chain uses TRBV2 and TRBJ1-6, with 9 bases lining up with TRBD1. The trim removed 8 bases at V and 7 bases at J, leaving 9 bases unmatched. Germline-derived CDR1 and CDR2 are SNHLY and FYNNEI. CDR3 length equals 15 residues. The DNA for the CDR3 is TGTGCCAGCCTTCCTGGGACAGGGCAAAATTCACCCCTCCACTTT. Translation gives CASLPGTGQNSPLHF.

CDR3 residues: CASSLPTSGRALEQFF. Written as DNA, the CDR3 is TGTGCCAGCAGCTTACCAACTAGCGGGAGGGCCCTTGAGCAGTTCTTC. The rearrangement links TRBV11-2 to TRBJ2-1, with 13 bases lining up with TRBD2. The CDR3 spans 16 residues. V was pared by 2 bases and J by 9 bases, with 7 bases of the junction left unmatched. The germline gives CDR1 SGHAT, CDR2 FQNNGV.

About this clonotype: A far larger clone is one base from this, pointing to a likely read error. The chain uses TRBV10-3 and TRBJ2-5; possibly TRBD1 for D (7 bases). The CDR3 is 14 amino acids. V gave up 3 bases and J gave up 3 bases, with 11 bases separating them. Looked up from germline, CDR1 is ENHRY and CDR2 is SYGVKD. CDR3 bases: TGTGCCATCAGTGACAGGGGGGTGAAAGAGACCCAGTACTTC. Translating gives CAISDRGVKETQYF.

This chain connects TRBV11-1 to TRBJ1-1; D is undetermined. Germline CDR1 and CDR2: SGHAT and FQDESV (reference sequence). V was cut by 6 bases and J by 10 bases, with 18 bases left in between. The CDR3 covers 13 residues. The CDR3 region has the DNA TGTGCCAGCAGTGCCGACTTTCTCAGTGGAGCTTTCTTT. Encoded protein: CASSADFLSGAFF. Drawing the rest from reference TRBV11-1 and TRBJ1-1, the complete variable domain is EAEVAQSPRYKITEKSQAVAFWCDPISGHATLYWYRQILGQGPELLVQFQDESVVDDSQLPKDRFSAERLKGVDSTLKIQPAELGDSAMYLCASSADFLSGAFFGQGTRLTVV.

To note about this clonotype: This likely traces to a read error, being one base from a far larger clone. The chain has TRBV28 and TRBJ2-3; 13 positions match TRBD2. The J call may not be correct, given that the DNA end is closer to TRBJ2-5. Germline CDR1 and CDR2: MDHEN and SYDVKM. This CDR3 has 16 residues. The CDR3 region is CASSSRTSGSFGAQYF. CDR3 nucleotides: TGTGCCAGCAGCTCAAGGACTAGCGGGAGTTTTGGGGCCCAGTACTTC.

This clonotype has a count of ten or more. The CDR3 nucleotides are TGTGCCAGCAGTTTAGCCGTAGGAAACACCATATATTTT. This encodes CASSLAVGNTIYF. The gene calls are TRBV12-3 or TRBV12-4 and TRBJ1-3; D is unresolved. The CDR3 extends over 13 amino acids. V lost 0 bases to trimming and J lost 4 bases, with 4 bases between them.

This clonotype has ten or more counts. This chain joins TRBV7-9 and TRBJ1-2; D is unresolved. The V end lost 5 bases, the J end lost 5 bases, and 12 bases lay between the germline ends. Germline V lookup: CDR1 SEHNR, CDR2 FQNEAQ (reference sequence). The CDR3 is made up of 13 amino acids. The CDR3 sequence: CASSHPDFYGYTF. The DNA of the CDR3 is TGTGCCAGCAGCCATCCCGATTTTTATGGCTACACCTTC.

In its sample, this clonotype was seen many times. This rearrangement joins TRBV12-3 or TRBV12-4 to TRBJ2-7, with a weak D call TRBD2 (6 bases). V shed 8 bases and J shed 0 bases, with 17 bases lying between them. This CDR3 is built from 15 residues. CDR3 sequence reads: CASRYHTGDSYEQYF. In DNA form, the CDR3 reads TGTGCCAGCCGTTATCACACGGGGGACTCCTACGAGCAGTACTTC.

This sequence joins TRBV10-3 and TRBJ2-3; 15 nucleotides agree with TRBD2. The CDR3 consists of 17 residues. V shed 7 bases, J shed 5 bases, and the junction held 10 bases outside the gene matches. Germline V lookup: CDR1 ENHRY, CDR2 SYGVKD. CDR3 DNA sequence: TGTGCCATCACAAACCATGGACTAGCGGGAGGGTTAGATACGCAGTATTTT. This translates into CAITNHGLAGGLDTQYF.

This clonotype was recorded many times. CDR3 residues: CASSEDRVSTGELFF. The CDR3 DNA reads as TGTGCCAGCAGTGAAGACAGGGTGAGCACCGGGGAGCTGTTTTTT. V is TRBV27 and J is TRBJ2-2; 7 nucleotides match TRBD1. The CDR3 contains 15 residues. Trimming removed 5 bases from V and 4 bases from J; junction bases left unmatched: 7. Per the germline V gene, CDR1 is MNHEY and CDR2 is SMNVEV (reference sequence).